The 26 T cell receptor beta chains in this list originate from one sample, sequenced in a study of Graves' ophthalmopathy and Graves' hyperthyroidism. The TCR beta CDR3 regions underwent amplification from RNA transcripts. First-round RT-PCR used HTBI primers; second-round multiplex PCR followed. TCRdb passed the multiplex PCR reads through MiXCR, listing each CDR3 protein once. The sample yields almost 750,000 distinct CDR3 sequences, approximately 40% seen once. The specimen sequenced was peripheral blood. Receptors were obtained from an adult man with Graves' ophthalmopathy.

V gene TRBV9 combines with J gene TRBJ1-2, with D maybe TRBD1 (6 bases). The CDR3 has 15 residues. Trimming took 5 bases from V and 2 from J, leaving 16 bases between them. The germline CDR1 and CDR2 sequences are SGDLS and YYNGEE. The CDR3 is CASSSPRQANYGYTF. The CDR3 nucleotides are TGTGCCAGCAGTTCCCCGAGACAGGCCAACTATGGCTACACCTTC.

This clonotype came up a few times. The gene calls are TRBV7-3 and TRBJ1-1; the D gene is possibly TRBD1 (6 bases). The CDR3 runs 15 residues. Deletions cut 5 bases from V and 0 bases from J, with 13 bases between. The V gene's germline CDR1 is SGHTA and CDR2 FQGTGA. CDR3 coding DNA: TGTGCCAGCAGCCGTTCGGGGGCGGTGAACACTGAAGCTTTCTTT. Its protein is CASSRSGAVNTEAFF.

This chain links TRBV29-1 with TRBJ1-1, with D uncertain. The CDR3 is 10 amino acids. The V end was cut by 8 bases, the J end by 3 bases, with 7 bases between. Germline lookup yields CDR1 SQVTM and CDR2 ANQGSEA. The CDR3 region has the DNA TGCAGCTCCCACCACACTGAAGCTTTCTTT. Amino acid sequence: CSSHHTEAFF.

This clonotype has a single count. This could be a read error, since a much larger clone is one nucleotide away. The V and J genes are TRBV29-1 and TRBJ1-2; D gene uncertain. Germline V gene lookup returns CDR1 SQVTM and CDR2 ANQGSEA. This CDR3 contains 12 residues. The V end was cut by 3 bases, the J end by 4 bases, with 9 bases between. CDR3 DNA: TGCAGCGTTGAGCATGGACTCTATGGCTACACCTTC. This sequence encodes CSVEHGLYGYTF.

The chain combines TRBV7-9 with TRBJ1-1; tentatively, D is TRBD1 (5 bases). The CDR3 covers 15 residues. V was shortened by 3 bases and J by 10 bases, with 21 bases between the two germline ends. Per germline, CDR1 SEHNR and CDR2 FQNEAQ (reference sequence). CDR3 loop: CASSFSTLPGDGAFF. CDR3 sequence (DNA): TGTGCCAGCAGCTTTTCAACCCTTCCCGGGGACGGAGCTTTCTTT.

About this clonotype itself: The junction does not match germline at one end; this may be a read error. CDR3 nucleotides: TGTGCCAGCAGCCCTGGTCAGGGAACTAACTGTGGCTACACCTTC. It encodes CASSPGQGTNCGYTF. The genes are TRBV7-3 and TRBJ1-2; possible D gene TRBD1, 5 bases. Per the germline V gene, CDR1 is SGHTA and CDR2 is FQGTGA. The CDR3 runs 15 residues.

This clonotype was picked up many times. V and J are TRBV20-1 and TRBJ2-7; D remains unclear. The germline gives CDR1 DFQATT, CDR2 SNEGSKA (reference sequence). V dropped 1 base and J dropped 1 base, with 2 bases sitting between them. The CDR3 is made up of 11 amino acids. The CDR3, as DNA: TGCAGTGCTAGAGTATCCTACGAGCAGTACTTC. It encodes CSARVSYEQYF.

This clonotype was detected ten times or more. The genes are TRBV5-1 and TRBJ2-7, with D maybe TRBD1 (6 bases). The CDR3 extends over 13 amino acids. V gave up 4 bases and J gave up 7 bases, with 15 bases separating them. Germline V gene lookup returns CDR1 SGHRS and CDR2 YFSETQ. CDR3 sequence (DNA): TGCGCCAGCAGCATCGGGACAAACGGGGAGCAGTACTTC. Translating it yields CASSIGTNGEQYF.

The chain has TRBV25-1 and TRBJ2-7, with 11 bases aligning to TRBD1. CDR1 is MGHDK, CDR2 SYGVNS, per germline. The CDR3 length is 15 residues. Trimming cost V 6 bases and J 3 bases; bases outside gene matches: 7. The CDR3 sequence is CASRHGQGARYEQYF. Here the CDR3 DNA reads TGTGCCAGCAGACATGGACAGGGGGCTCGCTACGAGCAGTACTTC.

This chain's CDR3 is CSAGQGSSGGVTYEQYF. The CDR3 nucleotides read TGCAGCGCCGGACAGGGGAGCTCGGGGGGGGTGACCTACGAGCAGTACTTC. This chain joins TRBV29-1 and TRBJ2-7; tentatively, D is TRBD1 (9 bases). This CDR3 has 17 residues. The germline V gene encodes CDR1 SQVTM and CDR2 ANQGSEA. Trimming shortened V by 7 bases and J by 2 bases, and 27 bases separated the two germline ends.

V and J are TRBV10-3 and TRBJ1-1; possible D gene TRBD1, 5 bases. The V and J ends lost 6 bases and 9 bases respectively, with 20 bases between them. Germline V gene lookup returns CDR1 ENHRY and CDR2 SYGVKD. This CDR3 spans 14 amino acids. The CDR3 sequence is CAISSARDGLQAFF. CDR3 in DNA: TGTGCCATCAGCTCAGCCAGGGATGGTCTCCAAGCTTTCTTT.

This clonotype was observed once. This sequence joins TRBV14 and TRBJ2-7; TRBD2 agrees at 13 bases. This CDR3 spans 18 amino acids. Germline CDR1 reads SGHDN; CDR2 reads FVKESK. Trimming cost V 5 bases and J 0 bases; bases outside gene matches: 10. DNA for the CDR3: TGTGCCAGCAGCTGGTGGGGACTAGCGGGAAAAAGCTCCTACGAGCAGTACTTC. Translated: CASSWWGLAGKSSYEQYF.

This clonotype was detected a few times. The chain carries TRBV6-2 or TRBV6-3 and TRBJ1-1; no reliable D call. With 2 bases removed from V and 0 bases from J, the gap between germline ends came to 10 bases. This CDR3 spans 15 amino acids. Looked up from germline, CDR1 is MNHEY and CDR2 is SVGEGT. DNA of the CDR3: TGTGCCAGCAGTTACGAGCGTTCGGTGAACACTGAAGCTTTCTTT. Translated: CASSYERSVNTEAFF.

This clonotype was recorded at least ten times. The chain couples TRBV7-9 to TRBJ1-6, with D possibly matching TRBD1 (5 bases). V dropped 7 bases and J dropped 2 bases, with 9 bases sitting between them. Per germline, CDR1 SEHNR and CDR2 FQNEAQ (reference sequence). This CDR3 spans 14 amino acids. Here the CDR3 reads CASTDSTYNSPLHF. The DNA for the CDR3 is TGTGCCAGCACCGACAGTACCTATAATTCACCCCTCCACTTT. Filled out from reference TRBV7-9 and TRBJ1-6, the complete variable domain reads DTGVSQNPRHKITKRGQNVTFRCDPISEHNRLYWYRQTLGQGPEFLTYFQNEAQLEKSRLLSDRFSAERPKGSFSTLEIQRTEQGDSAMYLCASTDSTYNSPLHFGNGTRLTVT.

The genes are TRBV27 and TRBJ1-6; 7 nucleotides agree with TRBD1. Germline assignment: CDR1 MNHEY and CDR2 SMNVEV (reference sequence). The junction had 8 bases not matched to a gene; V was cut back by 7 bases and J by 11 bases. The CDR3 is 13 amino acids. The CDR3, as DNA: TGTGCCAGCACCCACAGGGGCGGTCCACCCCTCCACTTT. It encodes CASTHRGGPPLHF.

This clonotype was detected only a few times. CDR3: CASRLTWNTEAFF. CDR3 DNA sequence: TGTGCCAGCAGGTTGACTTGGAACACTGAAGCTTTCTTT. The chain joins TRBV6-6 to TRBJ1-1; D not resolved. The CDR3 is 13 residues long. The germline V and J ends were trimmed by 6 bases and 1 base, with 9 bases remaining between them. The germline V gene has CDR1 MNHNY and CDR2 SVGAGI (reference sequence).

The chain has TRBV25-1 and TRBJ1-2, with 9 nucleotides matching TRBD1. The ends lost 8 bases at V and 6 bases at J; junction bases unmatched: 10. The CDR3 has 14 residues. Germline values: CDR1 MGHDK, CDR2 SYGVNS. CDR3 sequence reads: CASLGRGTGNGYTF. The DNA for the CDR3 is TGTGCCAGCCTAGGCAGGGGGACAGGGAATGGCTACACCTTC.

This chain joins TRBV10-3 and TRBJ2-5, with TRBD1 matching over 7 bases. Looked up from germline, CDR1 is ENHRY and CDR2 is SYGVKD. The CDR3 spans 15 residues. V was pared by 3 bases and J by 2 bases, with 6 bases of the junction left unmatched. The CDR3 region is CAISDATDRQETQYF. CDR3 bases: TGTGCCATCAGTGACGCAACGGACAGGCAAGAGACCCAGTACTTC.

This clonotype was observed at least ten times. The chain couples TRBV29-1 to TRBJ2-7; 8 bases match TRBD1. Germline CDR1 SQVTM, CDR2 ANQGSEA. CDR3 length: 14 amino acids. V was clipped by 0 bases and J by 6 bases; unmatched bases: 7. The CDR3 nucleotides read TGCAGCGTTGAAGATCAGGACAGGGTCGTCGAGCAGTACTTC. Translation gives CSVEDQDRVVEQYF.

CDR3 loop: CASSQGGTDGDEQYF. The CDR3 DNA reads TGTGCCAGCAGCCAAGGGGGTACAGACGGCGACGAGCAGTACTTC. V and J are TRBV14 and TRBJ2-7; D is unclear. Trimming removed 1 base from V and 5 bases from J, with 15 bases in between. The length of the CDR3 is 15 residues. Germline CDR1 and CDR2: SGHDN and FVKESK.

This clonotype was seen ten or more times. The rearrangement joins TRBV20-1 to TRBJ2-5, with TRBD1 matching 7 bases. The CDR3 contains 12 residues. Germline loops: CDR1 DFQATT, CDR2 SNEGSKA (reference sequence). V gave up 6 bases and J gave up 7 bases; unmatched junction bases: 8. CDR3 residues: CSAETGSGTQYF. As DNA, the CDR3 is TGCAGTGCGGAGACAGGGTCGGGGACCCAGTACTTC.

This clonotype has ten or more counts. This rearrangement joins TRBV7-2 to TRBJ2-2; perhaps TRBD1 as D (5 bases). The CDR3 covers 14 residues. The V end was cut by 5 bases, the J end by 5 bases, with 12 bases between. Germline CDR1 SGHTA, CDR2 FQGNSA. CDR3 protein: CASSQGRGTGELFF. CDR3 bases: TGTGCCAGCAGCCAGGGTCGTGGAACCGGGGAGCTGTTTTTT. The entire variable domain, with the rest obtained from reference TRBV7-2 and TRBJ2-2, is as follows: GAGVSQSPSNKVTEKGKDVELRCDPISGHTALYWYRQSLGQGLEFLIYFQGNSAPDKSGLPSDRFSAERTGGSVSTLTIQRTQQEDSAVYLCASSQGRGTGELFFGEGSRLTVL.

Of note for this clonotype: The missing conserved phenylalanine or tryptophan at the end of this CDR3 makes a read error likely. The J gene is TRBJ2-7, the V gene TRBV12-3 or TRBV12-4; D is undetermined. V lost 8 bases and J 3 bases, leaving 11 bases between the germline ends. The CDR3 totals 12 residues. DNA of the CDR3: TGTGCCAGCTCGTCACTTCTCTACGAGCAGTACCTC. Translated, it gives CASSSLLYEQYL.

This clonotype was counted a few times. CDR3 amino acids: CASSPGQGIYTEAFF. The CDR3 DNA sequence: TGTGCCAGCAGTCCCGGGCAGGGGATCTACACTGAAGCTTTCTTT. The chain employs TRBV12-3 or TRBV12-4 and TRBJ1-1; the D gene is possibly TRBD1 (6 bases). V was cut by 5 bases and J by 3 bases, with 16 bases left in between. The CDR3 contains 15 residues.

This clonotype has a handful of counts. Here the CDR3 DNA reads TGCAGTGCTACGACCAGACAGGGGACCTACGAGCAGTACTTC. This encodes CSATTRQGTYEQYF. The chain carries TRBV20-1 and TRBJ2-7, with 8 bases lining up with TRBD1. V gave up 4 bases and J gave up 2 bases; unmatched junction bases: 7. The CDR3 is 14 residues long. CDR1 DFQATT and CDR2 SNEGSKA come from the germline V gene (reference sequence).

This clonotype was observed a handful of times. The V and J genes are TRBV14 and TRBJ2-5; possible D gene TRBD1, 5 bases. The CDR3 has 14 residues. Trimming stripped 3 bases from V and 1 base from J, with 9 bases between. Looked up from germline, CDR1 is SGHDN and CDR2 is FVKESK. For the CDR3, the DNA is TGTGCCAGCAGCCACCGACAGATCCAAGAGACCCAGTACTTC. This sequence encodes CASSHRQIQETQYF.